The rows below give T cell receptor beta chains drawn from one sample of a study of type 1 regulatory T cells. TCRdb passed the reads through MiXCR, listing each CDR3 protein once. Among more than 50,000 distinct CDR3 sequences listed, 60% to 80% were seen once. No antigens are known for them. Sequencing was carried out using cultured non-Tr1 T cells, either the whole culture or a sorted T cell fraction (not recorded which). All receptors come from a human donor in good health. CDR3s include the opening cysteine and the closing phenylalanine or tryptophan. The order of the fields is clone size, D gene, V gene, J gene, CDR3 protein, CDR3 DNA. The D gene is left open where the match is weak. For some rows the clone size is stated as once, few or many, or as a class when expanded; others skip it.

-	-	TRBV6-2/TRBV6-3	TRBJ2-2	CASSPSLNTGELFF	TGTGCCAGCAGCCCCTCACTGAACACCGGGGAGTTGTTTTTT
few	TRBD1	TRBV7-9	TRBJ2-1	CAGVPGQGQGATGEQFF	TGTGCCGGAGTCCCGGGACAGGGACAGGGCGCCACGGGTGAGCAGTTCTTC
-	TRBD2	TRBV20-1	TRBJ2-2	CSAISGRMAGELFF	TGCAGTGCTATCAGCGGGAGAATGGCCGGGGAGCTGTTTTTT
-	TRBD2	TRBV7-2	TRBJ2-7	CASSSPGLANEQYF	TGTGCCAGCAGCTCCCCGGGACTAGCCAACGAGCAGTACTTC
-	TRBD1	TRBV5-1	TRBJ1-5	CASSLTGENQPQHF	TGCGCCAGCAGCTTGACAGGGGAGAATCAGCCCCAGCATTTT
-	-	TRBV7-9	TRBJ2-5	CASSLRRGALETQYF	TGTGCCAGCAGCTTAAGACGGGGGGCTCTTGAGACCCAGTACTTC
few	-	TRBV20-1	TRBJ2-3	CSASYQGSTDTQYF	TGCAGTGCTAGTTATCAGGGAAGCACAGATACGCAGTATTTT
-	-	TRBV18	TRBJ1-3	CASSLQGSGNTIYF	TGTGCCAGCTCCCTACAGGGCTCTGGAAACACCATATATTTT
-	TRBD2	TRBV6-2/TRBV6-3	TRBJ2-2	CASSVVLAGDTGELFF	TGTGCCAGCAGTGTGGTACTAGCGGGGGACACCGGGGAGCTGTTTTTT
-	-	TRBV20-1	TRBJ1-3	CSATEWASGNTIYF	TGCAGTGCTACCGAGTGGGCCTCTGGAAACACCATATATTTT
-	TRBD2	TRBV5-1	TRBJ2-3	CASSPGLAGPDTQYF	TGCGCCAGCAGCCCGGGACTAGCGGGACCAGATACGCAGTATTTT
-	-	TRBV18	TRBJ1-1	CASSPDIFSEAFF	TGTGCCAGCTCACCGGACATTTTTTCTGAAGCTTTCTTT
-	-	TRBV6-5	TRBJ2-7	CASSPLVGMEQYF	TGTGCCAGCAGCCCCCTTGTGGGAATGGAGCAGTACTTC
-	TRBD1	TRBV7-9	TRBJ1-1	CASSLGGTGANEAFF	TGTGCCAGCAGCTTAGGTGGGACAGGGGCTAATGAAGCTTTCTTT
few	-	TRBV7-2	TRBJ1-2	CASSLAGASGYTF	TGTGCCAGCAGCTTAGCAGGGGCGTCCGGCTACACCTTC
few	-	TRBV30	TRBJ2-1	CAWSLGTPGRFF	TGTGCCTGGAGCTTGGGGACCCCTGGCCGGTTCTTC
-	TRBD2	TRBV20-1	TRBJ2-1	CSARGGVAGRNNEQFF	TGCAGTGCTAGAGGGGGGGTAGCGGGAAGGAACAATGAGCAGTTCTTC
few	TRBD1	TRBV7-2	TRBJ2-5	CASSLYRGPETQYF	TGTGCCAGCAGTTTATATAGGGGGCCAGAGACCCAGTACTTC
few	-	TRBV12-3/TRBV12-4	TRBJ2-3	CASIRRGPSTDTQYF	TGTGCCAGCATTCGGCGGGGTCCTAGCACAGATACGCAGTATTTT
-	TRBD1	TRBV28	TRBJ1-6	CASSFGTGNSPLHF	TGTGCCAGCAGTTTCGGGACAGGGAATTCACCCCTCCACTTT
-	-	TRBV7-2	TRBJ2-5	CASSLGGGPETQYF	TGTGCCAGCAGCTTGGGGGGGGGGCCAGAGACCCAGTACTTC
-	-	TRBV6-5	TRBJ2-1	CASSILSVSDLYNEQFF	TGTGCCAGCAGTATCCTCAGTGTTAGCGATTTATACAATGAGCAGTTCTTC
-	TRBD1	TRBV12-3/TRBV12-4	TRBJ1-5	CASSLGQGGTQPQHF	TGTGCCAGCAGTTTAGGACAGGGAGGGACTCAGCCCCAGCATTTT
few	-	TRBV27	TRBJ1-2	CASRDNYGYTF	TGTGCCAGCAGAGATAACTATGGCTACACCTTC
-	-	TRBV12-3/TRBV12-4	TRBJ1-4	CASRPPGSANEKLFF	TGTGCCAGCAGACCCCCAGGGTCAGCGAATGAAAAACTGTTTTTT
once	TRBD2	TRBV20-1	TRBJ2-3	CSASLLREGWADTQYF	TGCAGTGCTAGTTTGTTGCGGGAGGGGTGGGCGGATACGCAGTATTTT
once	-	TRBV10-2	TRBJ2-3	CASTHGTDTQYF	TGCGCCAGCACCCACGGCACAGATACGCAGTATTTT
-	TRBD1	TRBV20-1	TRBJ1-5	CSARGIQGAQSNQPQHF	TGCAGTGCACGAGGGATACAGGGGGCGCAGAGCAATCAGCCCCAGCATTTT
-	TRBD1	TRBV7-3	TRBJ2-4	CASSSTGGGDIQYF	TGTGCCAGCAGCTCAACAGGGGGCGGTGACATTCAGTACTTC
-	TRBD1	TRBV5-1	TRBJ2-5	CASGGEGGLRETQYF	TGCGCCAGCGGAGGTGAAGGGGGCTTAAGGGAGACCCAGTACTTC
-	TRBD1	TRBV6-6	TRBJ2-7	CASRPGQGGYEQYF	TGTGCCAGCAGGCCCGGACAGGGGGGGTACGAGCAGTACTTC
-	-	TRBV20-1	TRBJ1-1	CSARDPRGENTEAFF	TGCAGTGCTAGAGATCCACGGGGCGAGAACACTGAAGCTTTCTTT
few	-	TRBV24-1	TRBJ2-1	CATSYPKGPGHNEQFF	TGTGCCACCAGTTACCCGAAGGGGCCCGGCCACAATGAGCAGTTCTTC
-	-	TRBV3-1	TRBJ1-5	CASSQGLQLGQPQHF	TGTGCCAGCAGCCAAGGGCTCCAGCTCGGTCAGCCCCAGCATTTT
-	-	TRBV7-3	TRBJ2-2	CASSPQAAAGELFF	TGTGCCAGCAGCCCGCAGGCGGCTGCCGGGGAGCTGTTTTTT
-	-	TRBV20-1	TRBJ2-2	CSARDGRLSGTGELFF	TGCAGTGCTAGAGATGGTCGGCTTAGTGGGACCGGGGAGCTGTTTTTT
few	-	TRBV27	TRBJ2-3	CASSLSDLTDTQYF	TGTGCCAGCAGTTTAAGTGACCTCACAGATACGCAGTATTTT
few	-	TRBV5-6	TRBJ1-2	CASSTREGGYGYTF	TGTGCCAGCAGCACGAGAGAGGGGGGCTATGGCTACACCTTC
once	TRBD1	TRBV2	TRBJ1-2	CASSEVRGQYGYTF	TGTGCCAGCAGTGAGGTCAGGGGGCAGTATGGCTACACCTTC
-	TRBD2	TRBV20-1	TRBJ2-3	CSAAPSGHSQYF	TGCAGTGCTGCTCCTAGCGGGCATTCGCAGTATTTT
-	-	TRBV7-9	TRBJ2-5	CASSIPGRGTKETQYF	TGTGCCAGCAGCATCCCGGGACGGGGAACGAAAGAGACCCAGTACTTC
-	-	TRBV5-1	TRBJ2-1	CASSLLFMGQSSYNEQFF	TGCGCCAGCAGCTTGTTATTTATGGGTCAGAGCTCCTACAATGAGCAGTTCTTC
few	-	TRBV7-2	TRBJ2-7	CASSLVAELYEQYF	TGTGCCAGCAGCTTAGTGGCGGAGCTCTACGAGCAGTACTTC
-	-	TRBV6-2/TRBV6-3	TRBJ1-5	CASSTGPTPVGNQPQHF	TGTGCCAGCAGCACCGGGCCTACCCCGGTGGGCAATCAGCCCCAGCATTTT
-	-	TRBV7-8	TRBJ2-1	CASSFGTPSNEQFF	TGTGCCAGCAGCTTCGGGACTCCAAGCAATGAGCAGTTCTTC
-	TRBD2	TRBV30	TRBJ2-1	CAYTFSGRGSGEQFF	TGTGCCTACACCTTTAGCGGGAGAGGGAGTGGGGAGCAGTTCTTC
-	-	TRBV6-1	TRBJ2-1	CASSESRRAYNEQFF	TGTGCCAGCAGTGAATCTAGGAGGGCCTACAATGAGCAGTTCTTC
few	TRBD1	TRBV20-1	TRBJ1-3	CSAGTGGSGNTIYF	TGCAGTGCCGGAACAGGGGGCTCTGGAAACACCATATATTTT
-	TRBD2	TRBV4-2	TRBJ2-7	CASSQDLAGGLYEQYF	TGTGCCAGCAGCCAAGATCTAGCGGGAGGGCTATACGAGCAGTACTTC
-	-	TRBV30	TRBJ1-6	CAWRRGERSYNSPLHF	TGTGCCTGGAGGAGAGGGGAGAGGTCTTATAATTCACCCCTCCACTTT